The clone carrying this T cell receptor (beta chain) has only a few counts. As yet, its antigen is unknown. The sample originates from a study of regulatory T cells in long-lasting Graves disease. Time point reported: newly diagnosed GD, antithyroid drugs for less than 3 months. PBMC-extracted RNA yielded the TCR library. Researchers made TCR beta libraries by using iRepertoire HTBI primers and running Arm-PCR on CDR3 regions. One entry per CDR3 protein results from TCRdb running MiXCR on the multiplex PCR reads. The sample contains some 500,000 distinct CDR3 sequences, 13% of which appear only once. General observations from the study: Graves' patients with persistent disease showed TCR diversity lower than patients newly diagnosed. Accuracy may have suffered from the small sample size.

CDR1 and CDR2 from the germline V gene are SGDLS and YYNGEE. The CDR3 has 12 amino acids. The V end was cut by 6 bases, the J end by 3 bases, with 7 bases between. These records were also assigned to another study, of T cells in Graves' hyperthyroidism and ophthalmopathy.

This receptor was obtained from a young man with Graves disease. This rearrangement joins TRBV9 to TRBJ2-1; a weak D match, TRBD1 (5 bases). The input for sequencing was peripheral blood mononuclear cells (PBMCs), taken at new diagnosis, from a patient treated with antithyroid drugs. The CDR3 DNA reads TGTGCCAGCAATCAGGGCTACAATGAGCAGTTCTTC. As protein: CASNQGYNEQFF.